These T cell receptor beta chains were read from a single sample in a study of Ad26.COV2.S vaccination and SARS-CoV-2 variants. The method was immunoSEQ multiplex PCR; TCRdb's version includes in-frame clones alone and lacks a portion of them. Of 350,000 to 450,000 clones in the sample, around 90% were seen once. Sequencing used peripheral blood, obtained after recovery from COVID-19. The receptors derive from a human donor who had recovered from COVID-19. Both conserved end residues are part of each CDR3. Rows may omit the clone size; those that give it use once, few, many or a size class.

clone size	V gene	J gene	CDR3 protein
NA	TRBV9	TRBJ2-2	CASSVPVGAGGNTGELFF
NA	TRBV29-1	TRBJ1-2	CSVDEGNYGYTF
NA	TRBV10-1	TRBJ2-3	CASSESIRYGSTDTQYF
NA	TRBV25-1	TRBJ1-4	CASSVRIATNEKLFF
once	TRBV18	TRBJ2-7	CASSYDRAIYEQYF
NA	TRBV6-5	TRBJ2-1	CASSTLGGYGEQFF
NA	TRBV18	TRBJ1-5	CASSPGTGKYQPQHF
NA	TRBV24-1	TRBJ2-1	CATSDYNEQFF
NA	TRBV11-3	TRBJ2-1	CASSFSNNEQFF
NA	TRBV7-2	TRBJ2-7	CASSLVALGAPYEQYF
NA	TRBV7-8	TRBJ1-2	CASSPRVYDYGYTF
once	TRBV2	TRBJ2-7	CASIQSGARPGEQYF